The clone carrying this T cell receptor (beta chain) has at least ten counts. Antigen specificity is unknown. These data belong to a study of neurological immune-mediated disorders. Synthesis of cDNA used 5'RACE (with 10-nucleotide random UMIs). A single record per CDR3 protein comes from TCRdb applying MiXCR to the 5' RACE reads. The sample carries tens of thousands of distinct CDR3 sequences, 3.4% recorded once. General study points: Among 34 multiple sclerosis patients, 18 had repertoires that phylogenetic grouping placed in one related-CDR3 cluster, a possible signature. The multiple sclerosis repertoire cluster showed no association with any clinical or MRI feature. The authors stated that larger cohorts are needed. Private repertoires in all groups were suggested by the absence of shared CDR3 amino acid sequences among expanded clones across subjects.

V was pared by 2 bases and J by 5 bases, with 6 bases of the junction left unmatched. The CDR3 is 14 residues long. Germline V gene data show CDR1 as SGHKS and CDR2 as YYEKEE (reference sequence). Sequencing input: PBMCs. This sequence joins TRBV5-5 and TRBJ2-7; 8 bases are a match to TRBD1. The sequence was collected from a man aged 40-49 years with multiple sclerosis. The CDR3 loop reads CASSFRDRYDEQYF. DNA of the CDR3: TGTGCCAGCAGCTTCCGGGACAGGTACGACGAGCAGTACTTC.